The next 3 T cell receptor beta chains were all read from a single sample in a study of blood T cell repertoires in COVID-19. Using immunoSEQ multiplex PCR, the repertoire was profiled, and TCRdb retains in-frame clones only, with some absent. Among 300,000 to 450,000 clones listed, 88% were seen once. Material: PBMCs or T cells enriched from blood (not recorded which). All receptors derive from a woman in her twenties or thirties who had been exposed to COVID-19.

This chain connects TRBV5-4 to TRBJ1-2; possible D gene TRBD1, 6 bases. V gave up 0 bases and J gave up 4 bases, with 13 bases separating them. The CDR3 is 15 residues long. Germline-derived CDR1 and CDR2 are SGHNT and YYREEE (reference sequence). CDR3 sequence reads: CASSLGDNRLYGYTF. CDR3 bases: TGTGCCAGCAGCTTGGGGGACAACCGACTCTATGGCTACACCTTC. The entire variable domain, with the rest obtained from reference TRBV5-4 and TRBJ1-2, is as follows: ETGVTQSPTHLIKTRGQQVTLRCSSQSGHNTVSWYQQALGQGPQFIFQYYREEENGRGNFPPRFSGLQFPNYSSELNVNALELDDSALYLCASSLGDNRLYGYTFGSGTRLTVV.

CDR3 amino acids: CASSSQGSFIGYTF. As DNA, the CDR3 is TGTGCCAGCAGCTCACAGGGTAGTTTTATCGGCTACACCTTC. This chain links TRBV7-9 with TRBJ1-2, with D possibly matching TRBD1 (6 bases). The germline CDR1 and CDR2 sequences are SEHNR and FQNEAQ (reference sequence). V lost 4 bases, J lost 8 bases, and 17 bases lay in between. The CDR3 spans 14 residues. The full variable domain, with the rest looked up from reference TRBV7-9 and TRBJ1-2, is DTGVSQNPRHKITKRGQNVTFRCDPISEHNRLYWYRQTLGQGPEFLTYFQNEAQLEKSRLLSDRFSAERPKGSFSTLEIQRTEQGDSAMYLCASSSQGSFIGYTFGSGTRLTVV.

The chain links TRBV28 to TRBJ2-7; 10 bases are a match to TRBD1. CDR3 length: 15 amino acids. CDR1 and CDR2 from the germline V gene are MDHEN and SYDVKM. J lost 2 bases, V lost 5 bases, and 6 bases had no gene match. The CDR3 sequence: CASSHSGTGAYEQYF. The CDR3 DNA follows: TGTGCCAGCAGTCACTCCGGGACAGGGGCCTACGAGCAGTACTTC.